One and the same sample provided the 14 T cell receptor beta chains below, sequenced in a study of T-cell reconstitution after alpha-beta-depleted transplantation in children. Unique molecular identifiers were incorporated when the TCRbeta library was constructed. TCRdb redid the calling of the PCR reads with MiXCR, one entry per CDR3 protein. The sample has some 550,000 distinct CDR3 sequences, more than 20% seen once; the top ten hold 13% to 15%. Sample: PBMCs, mostly from graft donor cells, taken 360 days after TCRalphabeta/CD19-depleted stem cell transplant. The receptor source for this set is a boy under three years old who had a stem cell transplant for acute myeloid leukemia, so the T cells may come from the graft donor.

The chain carries TRBV5-5 and TRBJ2-3, with 8 positions matching TRBD2. CDR3 length: 15 residues. The germline gives CDR1 SGHKS, CDR2 YYEKEE (reference sequence). V shed 2 bases and J 4 bases; nucleotides not matched to a gene: 6. CDR3 nucleotides: TGTGCCAGCAGCTTATGGGCGGGGGGCGCAGATACGCAGTATTTT. Its translation: CASSLWAGGADTQYF.

The chain recombines TRBV20-1 with TRBJ2-7, with 9 bases lining up with TRBD1. The germline V gene has CDR1 DFQATT and CDR2 SNEGSKA (reference sequence). The CDR3 is 14 residues long. V trimming: 5 bases; J trimming: 2 bases; junction bases outside the gene matches: 7. CDR3 in amino acids: CSAFPGQGAYEQYV. The CDR3 DNA reads TGCAGTGCTTTCCCGGGACAGGGCGCCTACGAGCAGTACGTC.

The chain uses TRBV4-3 and TRBJ2-5, with no clear D. Germline CDR1 LGHNA, CDR2 YSLEER. V lost 4 bases to trimming and J lost 4 bases, with 13 bases between them. The CDR3 runs 14 residues. CDR3 coding DNA: TGCGCCAGCAGCCGGAGCCAGGTCCGAGAGACCCAGTACTTC. Amino acids: CASSRSQVRETQYF.

The rearrangement links TRBV6-1 to TRBJ1-5; D is possibly TRBD1 (6 bases). Germline assignment: CDR1 MNHNS and CDR2 SASEGT. The V gene lost 5 bases and the J gene lost 3 bases, with 8 bases spanning the gap. This CDR3 is built from 13 residues. The CDR3, as DNA: TGTGCCAGCAGTAGGGGGACCAATCAGCCCCAGCATTTT. Protein: CASSRGTNQPQHF.

V is TRBV6-5 and J is TRBJ2-7; D might be TRBD1 or TRBD2, each matching 5 bases. CDR1 and CDR2 from the germline V gene are MNHEY and SVGAGI. The CDR3 spans 17 residues. V was trimmed by 0 bases and J by 2 bases, leaving 17 bases between them. For the CDR3, the DNA is TGTGCCAGCAGTTACTCGAGACCCGGGACCGCCGCCTACGAGCAGTACGTC. Translation: CASSYSRPGTAAYEQYV.

The sample holds many counts of this clonotype. A junction end diverges from the germline sequence, so it may reflect a read error. The chain has TRBV5-1 and TRBJ2-1, with 13 bases lining up with TRBD2. This CDR3 has 15 residues. The germline CDR1 and CDR2 sequences are SGHRS and YFSETQ. In DNA form, the CDR3 reads TGTGCCAGCTCCCTCGGACTAGCGGGAGACAATGAGCAGTTCTTC. Its translation: CASSLGLAGDNEQFF.

This clonotype was seen many times. This chain uses TRBV7-2 with TRBJ2-1; 9 positions agree with TRBD1. Germline CDR1 and CDR2: SGHTA and FQGNSA. The CDR3 is 14 amino acids. V lost 5 bases to trimming and J lost 6 bases; unmatched junction nucleotides: 5. CDR3 loop: CASSGRTGANEQFF. In DNA form, the CDR3 reads TGTGCCAGCAGCGGAAGGACAGGGGCCAATGAGCAGTTCTTC. Complete variable domain (other parts from reference TRBV7-2 and TRBJ2-1): GAGVSQSPSNKVTEKGKDVELRCDPISGHTALYWYRQSLGQGLEFLIYFQGNSAPDKSGLPSDRFSAERTGGSVSTLTIQRTQQEDSAVYLCASSGRTGANEQFFGPGTRLTVL.

The chain couples TRBV20-1 to TRBJ2-5; 11 positions match TRBD2. This CDR3 region has 14 residues. Looked up from germline, CDR1 is DFQATT and CDR2 is SNEGSKA (reference sequence). Germline trimming cut 6 bases from V and 4 bases from J; bases unmatched to any gene: 7. DNA for the CDR3: TGCAGTGCCCTTCGGGGACTAGCGGCAGAGACCCAGTACTTC. This gives the protein CSALRGLAAETQYF.

For the CDR3, the DNA is TGTGCCAGCAGTTTAGCGGGCAGCCGGGGAGAAAAACTGTTTTTT. It is translated as CASSLAGSRGEKLFF. V and J are TRBV12-3 or TRBV12-4 and TRBJ1-4; D gene uncertain. CDR3 length equals 15 residues. V was shortened by 0 bases and J by 8 bases, with 13 bases between the two germline ends.

V usage is TRBV21-1 and J usage is TRBJ1-5. TRBV21-1 is given as a pseudogene. The CDR3 consists of 17 residues. The CDR3 DNA is TGTGCCAGCAGCAACAAGGGCGGTTGGCCCTCCAATCAGCCCCAGCATTTT. Residues: CASSNKGGWPSNQPQHF.

The chain is built from TRBV20-1 and TRBJ2-3; 10 bases are a match to TRBD2. The CDR3 runs 15 residues. With V trimmed by 1 base and J by 3 bases, 4 bases remained unmatched. CDR1 is DFQATT and CDR2 is SNEGSKA in the germline V gene (reference sequence). This CDR3 is CSARASGGGTDTQYF. The CDR3 region has the DNA TGCAGTGCTAGAGCCAGCGGGGGGGGGACAGATACGCAGTATTTT.

This clonotype showed up many times. The rearrangement joins TRBV7-9 to TRBJ1-6; a weak D match, TRBD1 (6 bases). The CDR3 sequence is 12 residues long. V was clipped by 4 bases and J by 11 bases, with 9 bases between them. Germline lookup yields CDR1 SEHNR and CDR2 FQNEAQ (reference sequence). The CDR3 here is CASSSDRTPLHF. The CDR3 coding sequence is TGTGCCAGCAGCTCGGACAGAACACCCCTCCACTTT. The whole variable domain, remainder taken from reference TRBV7-9 and TRBJ1-6, is DTGVSQNPRHKITKRGQNVTFRCDPISEHNRLYWYRQTLGQGPEFLTYFQNEAQLEKSRLLSDRFSAERPKGSFSTLEIQRTEQGDSAMYLCASSSDRTPLHFGNGTRLTVT.

The genes are TRBV12-3 or TRBV12-4 and TRBJ2-7; D is tentatively TRBD1 or TRBD2 (5 bases each). V lost 5 bases, J lost 1 base, and 12 bases lay in between. CDR3 length: 14 amino acids. CDR3 amino acids: CASSLRGLSYEQYF. Written as DNA, the CDR3 is TGTGCCAGCAGTCTTCGGGGCTTGTCCTACGAGCAGTACTTC.

The genes are TRBV5-1 and TRBJ2-1, with 14 bases fitting TRBD2. The V segment lost 5 bases and the J segment 7 bases; nucleotides outside the gene matches: 5. This CDR3 has 15 residues. Germline lookup yields CDR1 SGHRS and CDR2 YFSETQ. The CDR3 DNA reads TGCGCCAGCAGTCTGGGACTAGCGGGGGAAAATGAGCAGTTCTTC. The encoded protein is CASSLGLAGENEQFF.